This entry lists 17 T cell receptor beta chains sequenced from one sample in a study of T cells after yellow fever vaccination. Each CDR3 protein gets one entry after TCRdb re-called the 5' RACE reads with MiXCR. The table lists 300,000 to 350,000 distinct CDR3 sequences, 3% to 4.5% of them singletons. Sample: PBMCs, taken 5 days after the yellow fever booster vaccination. These receptors originate from a young man who received the YFV17D yellow fever vaccine.

V is TRBV20-1 and J is TRBJ2-1; D call uncertain. The CDR3 runs 10 residues. The germline V gene has CDR1 DFQATT and CDR2 SNEGSKA (reference sequence). Trimming left V 7 bases short and J 6 bases short, with 7 bases between. CDR3 DNA sequence: TGCAGTGGTGAGAGCAATGAGCAGTTCTTC. It codes for CSGESNEQFF.

The rearrangement uses TRBV5-1 and TRBJ2-2, with unresolved D. Per germline, CDR1 SGHRS and CDR2 YFSETQ. V dropped 0 bases and J dropped 11 bases, with 17 bases sitting between them. The CDR3 length is 15 residues. For the CDR3, the DNA is TGCGCCAGCAGCTTGGCCGGGTTCCTCCTCGGAGAGCTGTTTTTT. Translating gives CASSLAGFLLGELFF.

This clonotype was counted at least ten times. V usage is TRBV27 and J usage is TRBJ1-5; D gene ambiguous. Germline V gene data show CDR1 as MNHEY and CDR2 as SMNVEV (reference sequence). V was cut by 5 bases and J by 0 bases, with 8 bases left in between. CDR3 length equals 14 residues. The CDR3 loop reads CASSPRYSNQPQHF. As DNA, the CDR3 is TGTGCCAGCAGTCCAAGATATAGCAATCAGCCCCAGCATTTT.

The chain uses TRBV4-1 and TRBJ2-3, with 8 bases lining up with TRBD2. Germline V gene sequence: CDR1 MGHRA, CDR2 YSYEKL. This CDR3 has 19 residues. V was clipped by 3 bases and J by 0 bases; unmatched bases: 14. CDR3 residues: CASSHALGVSGVSTDTQYF. The CDR3 DNA reads TGCGCCAGCAGCCATGCCCTCGGAGTTAGCGGGGTTAGCACAGATACGCAGTATTTT.

This clonotype was seen many times. V is TRBV6-5 and J is TRBJ2-3; the D is unclear. CDR3 length: 11 residues. Trimming took 3 bases from V and 6 from J, leaving 4 bases between them. In germline, CDR1 is MNHEY, CDR2 SVGAGI. The CDR3 protein is CASSYGDTQYF. The CDR3 DNA reads as TGTGCCAGCAGTTATGGGGATACGCAGTATTTT.

Many counts were recorded for this clonotype. CDR3 nucleotide sequence: TGTGCCAGCAGCTTAACCGGGACCATGATGAACACTGAAGCTTTCTTT. This gives the protein CASSLTGTMMNTEAFF. This chain links TRBV7-2 with TRBJ1-1, with TRBD1 as a possible D gene (5 bases). V shed 2 bases and J shed 0 bases, with 13 bases lying between them. The CDR3 spans 16 residues. CDR1 SGHTA and CDR2 FQGNSA come from the germline V gene.

This clonotype was detected a few times. The J gene is TRBJ2-5, the V gene TRBV21-1. TRBV21-1 has pseudogene status. This CDR3 is 15 amino acids long. The CDR3 spells CASSKVRGFQETQYF. CDR3 DNA: TGTGCCAGCAGCAAAGTGAGAGGGTTCCAAGAGACCCAGTACTTC.

This clonotype was counted at least ten times. V gene TRBV12-3 or TRBV12-4 combines with J gene TRBJ2-7, with TRBD2 matching 9 bases. The CDR3 runs 14 residues. The ends lost 5 bases at V and 4 bases at J; junction bases unmatched: 6. The CDR3, as DNA: TGTGCCAGCAGTACCGGGACTAGCTTTTACGAGCAGTACTTC. Its protein is CASSTGTSFYEQYF.

This clonotype was picked up many times. V is TRBV18 and J is TRBJ2-5; D uncertain. The CDR3 totals 12 residues. The V gene's germline CDR1 is KGHSH and CDR2 LQKENI. The V and J ends lost 3 bases and 4 bases respectively, with 6 bases between them. CDR3 in amino acids: CASSPSGETQYF. In DNA, the CDR3 is TGTGCCAGCTCACCGTCAGGAGAGACCCAGTACTTC.

This clonotype showed up just a few times. This chain links TRBV2 with TRBJ2-2; a possible D gene is TRBD1 (6 bases). Germline loops: CDR1 SNHLY, CDR2 FYNNEI. The CDR3 covers 14 residues. V lost 4 bases and J 6 bases, leaving 12 bases between the germline ends. The CDR3 protein is CASSVMKGAGELFF. CDR3 bases: TGTGCCAGCAGTGTGATGAAGGGGGCCGGGGAGCTGTTTTTT.

This clonotype was observed a few times. The chain is built from TRBV12-3 or TRBV12-4 and TRBJ1-5; D perhaps matches TRBD1 (5 bases). The CDR3 loop spans 16 amino acids. V dropped 6 bases and J dropped 0 bases, with 15 bases sitting between them. CDR3 in DNA: TGTGCCAGCAGAGATAAGGGGCGAGGTAGCAATCAGCCCCAGCATTTT. Translation: CASRDKGRGSNQPQHF.

There are many counts of this clonotype. The V gene is TRBV25-1, the J gene TRBJ2-5; D gene unclear. The germline CDR1 and CDR2 sequences are MGHDK and SYGVNS. Trimming left V 6 bases short and J 0 bases short, with 2 bases between. The CDR3 contains 11 residues. The CDR3 DNA is TGTGCCAGCAGGGACCAAGAGACCCAGTACTTC. Its translation: CASRDQETQYF.

The table lists this clonotype with a few counts. The chain recombines TRBV7-6 with TRBJ2-3; D is perhaps TRBD2 (5 bases). There are 15 residues in the CDR3. V shed 4 bases and J shed 6 bases, with 17 bases lying between them. Germline values: CDR1 SGHVS, CDR2 FNYEAQ. In nucleotides, the CDR3 is TGTGCCAGCAGCTCCTCCCTCGGACCGGGGGATACGCAGTATTTT. Its translation: CASSSSLGPGDTQYF.

The J gene is TRBJ1-5, the V gene TRBV19, with TRBD1 matching 7 bases. The CDR3 is made up of 15 amino acids. Germline CDR1 LNHDA, CDR2 SQIVND (reference sequence). The ends lost 4 bases at V and 4 bases at J; junction bases unmatched: 7. CDR3 sequence: CASSRDSYLNQPQHF. The CDR3 nucleotides read TGTGCCAGTAGTAGGGACAGCTATCTTAATCAGCCCCAGCATTTT.

This clonotype came up many times. The V gene is TRBV7-2, the J gene TRBJ2-5; perhaps TRBD2 as D (7 bases). The CDR3 totals 17 residues. Trimming cost V 5 bases and J 0 bases, with 19 bases left between them. CDR1 and CDR2 (germline): SGHTA, FQGNSA. The CDR3 nucleotides are TGTGCCAGCAGCCCGCGCGGGGGAGGGGGGTACCAAGAGACCCAGTACTTC. Translation: CASSPRGGGGYQETQYF.

This clonotype was seen at least ten times. This chain links TRBV28 with TRBJ1-2; 7 bases agree with TRBD1. The J segment lost 2 bases and the V segment lost 5 bases, leaving 2 bases of the junction unmatched. The CDR3 spans 13 residues. Germline CDR1 reads MDHEN; CDR2 reads SYDVKM. This chain's CDR3 is CASSEGQNYGYTF. The DNA of the CDR3 is TGTGCCAGCAGTGAGGGACAGAACTATGGCTACACCTTC.

For the CDR3, the DNA is TGTGCCAGCAGTTACAGTGGAGCGGGAACAGATACGCAGTATTTT. Protein: CASSYSGAGTDTQYF. J is TRBJ2-3 and V is TRBV6-5; TRBD2 agrees at 7 bases. Germline values: CDR1 MNHEY, CDR2 SVGAGI. The V segment lost 2 bases and the J segment 3 bases; nucleotides outside the gene matches: 5. The CDR3 totals 15 residues.